What follows is one T cell receptor beta chain and its context. Its antigen is not identified. The sample is drawn from a study of CD8+ T cells in alopecia areata. On the study more broadly: Patients received oral tofacitinib, 5 to 10 mg twice daily, for moderate-to-severe alopecia areata. General observations from the study: Normal skin's resident alphabeta T cells are sequenced alongside lesional scalp T cells. Affected lesional scalp, above all in alopecia totalis/universalis, was more clonal than normal scalp.

Extracted RNA was reverse transcribed into cDNA, the sequencing template. The protocol was immunoSEQ multiplex PCR, while the TCRdb copy is restricted to in-frame clones and leaves out a portion. Among more than 95,000 clones listed, roughly two fifths were seen once. V was shortened by 4 bases and J by 1 base, with 11 bases between the two germline ends. Per the germline V gene, CDR1 is SGHRS and CDR2 is YFSETQ. This CDR3 is 14 amino acids long. The origin of this receptor is a human donor with alopecia areata. The sequencing input was CD4+ T cells sorted from blood. V usage is TRBV5-1 and J usage is TRBJ1-1; D uncertain. The CDR3 protein is CASSKGQTNTEAFF. CDR3 DNA: TGCGCCAGCAGCAAAGGGCAGACGAACACTGAAGCTTTCTTT.